This T cell receptor (beta chain) was profiled in a study of T-cell reconstitution after alpha-beta-depleted transplantation in children. General study findings and limits: A year had passed since transplant, and T-cell counts and diversity by then came mostly from newly produced T cells. Reportedly, only several hundred clones from non-depleted graft cells drove alpha-beta T-cell counts at about two months. In some patients, recipient T cells and intrathymic progenitors surviving conditioning explained high day-60 diversity.

This sample's TCRbeta library carried unique molecular identifier barcodes. TCRdb re-called the PCR reads through MiXCR, storing one row per CDR3 protein. The table lists 100,000 to 150,000 distinct CDR3 sequences, under 30% of them singletons, with about 10% in the top ten. Of note for this clonotype: Its antigen is currently unknown. The germline gene is not matched at one end of the junction; a read error may be the cause.

The germline CDR1 and CDR2 sequences are SQVTM and ANQGSEA. The CDR3 extends over 13 amino acids. The source is a male patient between 2 and 15 years old who had a stem cell transplant for chronic granulomatous disease, so the T cells may come from the graft donor. The sample consisted of PBMCs, mostly from graft donor cells, taken 180 days after TCRalphabeta/CD19-depleted stem cell transplant. The chain is built from TRBV29-1 and TRBJ2-3; D perhaps matches TRBD1 (6 bases). The CDR3 loop reads CSVDADSTDTQYF. CDR3 DNA: TGCAGCGTTGATGCGGACAGCACGGATACGCAGTATTTT.